These 21 T cell receptor beta chains were sequenced from one sample in a study of blood T cell repertoires in COVID-19. The table came from immunoSEQ multiplex PCR; TCRdb's copy has only in-frame clones and leaves some out. The data hold hundreds of thousands of clones, with around 91% observed a single time. The sample comprised peripheral blood. Receptor source: a woman under 30 who had recovered from COVID-19.

The V gene is TRBV21-1, the J gene TRBJ2-7; no DNA check was done on the table's D call, TRBD1. TRBV21-1 is deemed a pseudogene. The CDR3 runs 17 residues. CDR3 DNA sequence: TGTGCCAGCAACGACAAGAACCGGGACAGGGGCCTCTACGAGCAGTACGTC. Protein sequence: CASNDKNRDRGLYEQYV.

The J gene is TRBJ1-1, the V gene TRBV10-2; D gene uncertain. This CDR3 has 14 residues. Germline lookup yields CDR1 WSHSY and CDR2 SAAADI. The V gene lost 4 bases and the J gene lost 4 bases, with 13 bases spanning the gap. CDR3 DNA sequence: TGCGCCAGCAGTGGTGTTAGAGGAGCCACTGAAGCTTTCTTT. Amino acid sequence: CASSGVRGATEAFF.

The rearrangement links TRBV3-1 (or the pseudogene TRBV3-2) to TRBJ1-2; the D gene is possibly TRBD1 (5 bases). Germline V gene data show CDR1 as LGHDT and CDR2 as YNNKEL (reference sequence). The length of the CDR3 is 14 residues. V was trimmed by 4 bases and J by 0 bases, leaving 9 bases between them. CDR3 DNA: TGTGCCAGCAGCCCGACAGTGACTAACTATGGCTACACCTTC. It specifies CASSPTVTNYGYTF.

The chain joins TRBV3-1 (or the pseudogene TRBV3-2) to TRBJ2-3, with 12 bases aligning to TRBD2. V was clipped by 4 bases and J by 4 bases; unmatched bases: 6. The CDR3 totals 16 residues. Germline V gives CDR1 LGHDT, CDR2 YNNKEL (reference sequence). The CDR3 sequence is CASSPLLAGGSDTQYF. CDR3 nucleotide sequence: TGTGCCAGCAGCCCCCTCCTAGCGGGGGGGTCAGATACGCAGTATTTT.

The chain has TRBV10-3 and TRBJ1-2; a possible D gene is TRBD1 (6 bases). Germline CDR1 and CDR2: ENHRY and SYGVKD. The V and J ends lost 10 bases and 6 bases respectively, with 15 bases between them. The CDR3 runs to 12 residues. CDR3 DNA sequence: TGTGCCACCGGAGACAGGTCCGATGGCTACACCTTC. Amino acids: CATGDRSDGYTF.

The V call is TRBV15, the J call TRBJ2-6, with a tentative D call TRBD1 (6 bases). The CDR3 extends over 18 amino acids. The germline CDR1 and CDR2 sequences are LNHNV and YYDKDF (reference sequence). Deletions cut 0 bases from V and 2 bases from J, with 14 bases between. The CDR3 sequence is CATSRDQGRGPGANVLTF. The CDR3 coding sequence is TGTGCCACCAGCAGAGATCAGGGCAGGGGACCTGGGGCCAACGTCCTGACTTTC.

The chain links TRBV6-5 to TRBJ1-4; TRBD1 might be the D (6 bases). Germline-derived CDR1 and CDR2 are MNHEY and SVGAGI. V was pared by 10 bases and J by 12 bases, with 15 bases between. The CDR3 runs 11 residues. CDR3 sequence (DNA): TGTGCCACAGGGGACGGTGGCGAACTGTTTTTT. This sequence encodes CATGDGGELFF.

V is TRBV18 and J is TRBJ2-3; 9 nucleotides match TRBD1. The CDR3 extends over 15 amino acids. V lost 6 bases to trimming and J lost 3 bases; unmatched junction nucleotides: 7. Germline CDR1 and CDR2: KGHSH and LQKENI. The CDR3: CASSPRQGGTDTQYF. The CDR3 coding sequence is TGTGCCAGCTCTCCCCGACAGGGGGGAACAGATACGCAGTATTTT.

As regards this clone: A read error may explain this, as a much larger clone is one base away. The chain combines TRBV7-2 with TRBJ2-2; the match to TRBD2 covers 13 bases. CDR3 size: 15 residues. The germline CDR1 and CDR2 sequences are SGHTA and FQGNSA. V was pared by 6 bases and J by 6 bases, with 4 bases of the junction left unmatched. This CDR3 is CASSQGLAGAGELFF. The CDR3 nucleotides are TGTGCCAGCAGTCAAGGACTAGCGGGAGCCGGGGAGCTGTTTTTT.

The J gene is TRBJ1-2, the V gene TRBV19, with 8 bases matching TRBD1. The CDR3 contains 12 residues. Germline V gene data show CDR1 as LNHDA and CDR2 as SQIVND (reference sequence). Unmatched junction bases numbered 3, after V lost 7 bases and J lost 5 bases. The CDR3 region has the DNA TGTGCCAGTACCCGGGACAGGTATGGCTACACCTTC. Translating it yields CASTRDRYGYTF.

J is TRBJ1-2 and V is TRBV28; D unresolved. The V end was cut by 2 bases, the J end by 8 bases, with 18 bases between. Germline CDR1 MDHEN, CDR2 SYDVKM. The CDR3 length is 15 residues. The CDR3 DNA reads as TGTGCCAGCAGTTTACCCAGGCCTAACGCATCGGGCTACACCTTC. Translation: CASSLPRPNASGYTF.

This chain joins TRBV12-5 and TRBJ2-3, with 10 bases matching TRBD2. Germline CDR1 and CDR2: LGHNT and FRNRAP. The CDR3 runs 15 residues. Trimming removed 2 bases from V and 2 bases from J; junction bases left unmatched: 1. CDR3 in amino acids: CASGLLAGVTDTQYF. The CDR3 DNA reads as TGTGCTAGTGGTTTGCTAGCGGGAGTCACAGATACGCAGTATTTT. The full variable domain, completed using reference TRBV12-5 and TRBJ2-3, is DARVTQTPRHKVTEMGQEVTMRCQPILGHNTVFWYRQTMMQGLELLAYFRNRAPLDDSGMPKDRFSAEMPDATLATLKIQPSEPRDSAVYFCASGLLAGVTDTQYFGPGTRLTVL.

DNA of the CDR3: TGTGCCAGCAGCTTACCAGGGTCTGGGGCCAACGTCCTGACTTTC. Its translation is CASSLPGSGANVLTF. V gene TRBV7-9 combines with J gene TRBJ2-6; weak D call: TRBD1 (5 bases). The CDR3 is made up of 15 amino acids. Germline V gene data show CDR1 as SEHNR and CDR2 as FQNEAQ (reference sequence). V dropped 2 bases and J dropped 1 base, with 6 bases sitting between them. Full variable domain (missing parts from reference TRBV7-9 and TRBJ2-6): DTGVSQNPRHKITKRGQNVTFRCDPISEHNRLYWYRQTLGQGPEFLTYFQNEAQLEKSRLLSDRFSAERPKGSFSTLEIQRTEQGDSAMYLCASSLPGSGANVLTFGAGSRLTVL.

The CDR3 nucleotides read TGTGCCAGCAGCTTAGCGGGGGCGGGGGGCTTAGAGACCCAGTACTTC. Translating gives CASSLAGAGGLETQYF. The gene calls are TRBV7-2 and TRBJ2-5, with 8 bases fitting TRBD2. With V trimmed by 0 bases and J by 4 bases, 7 bases remained unmatched. CDR3 size: 16 residues. Per germline, CDR1 SGHTA and CDR2 FQGNSA.

The chain is built from TRBV7-2 and TRBJ2-2; 8 bases map to TRBD1. This CDR3 spans 17 amino acids. Germline V lookup: CDR1 SGHTA, CDR2 FQGNSA. V shed 2 bases, J shed 4 bases, and the junction held 9 bases outside the gene matches. Here the CDR3 DNA reads TGTGCCAGCAGCTTATTGGACAGGGAACTGGTCACCGGGGAGCTGTTTTTT. It encodes CASSLLDRELVTGELFF.

The genes are TRBV12-5 and TRBJ2-2; D ambiguous. The V end was cut by 3 bases, the J end by 3 bases, with 5 bases between. Germline V gene lookup returns CDR1 LGHNT and CDR2 FRNRAP. CDR3 length: 13 residues. DNA for the CDR3: TGTGCTAGTGGTTTTGAGGACACCGGGGAGCTGTTTTTT. Translation: CASGFEDTGELFF.

The chain joins TRBV28 to TRBJ2-2, with 7 bases that match TRBD2. The junction had 3 bases not matched to a gene; V was cut back by 6 bases and J by 2 bases. CDR1 MDHEN and CDR2 SYDVKM come from the germline V gene. The CDR3 length is 14 residues. The CDR3 is CASSQRDNTGELFF. The CDR3 coding sequence is TGTGCCAGCAGCCAGCGGGATAACACCGGGGAGCTGTTTTTT.

The chain carries TRBV5-4 and TRBJ2-3, with D possibly being TRBD2 (6 bases). The CDR3 has 18 amino acids. Trimming shortened V by 0 bases and J by 2 bases, and 19 bases separated the two germline ends. Germline V CDR1 and CDR2: SGHNT, YYREEE (reference sequence). The CDR3 coding sequence is TGTGCCAGCAGCTTGGGGGTACTAGCCGGGAGTAACACAGATACGCAGTATTTT. Its protein product is CASSLGVLAGSNTDTQYF.

This chain joins TRBV11-2 and TRBJ2-3; no clear D gene. Germline lookup yields CDR1 SGHAT and CDR2 FQNNGV. The length of the CDR3 is 18 residues. V lost 4 bases, J lost 2 bases, and 22 bases lay in between. The CDR3, as DNA: TGTGCCAGCAGCTCGCGGAAGACTCCACCTCTAATCACAGATACGCAGTATTTT. It encodes CASSSRKTPPLITDTQYF.

In DNA form, the CDR3 reads TGTGCCAGCAGCCGCCGGGGGGGCTCTGAGAACTATGGCTACACCTTC. Protein: CASSRRGGSENYGYTF. The V and J genes are TRBV11-2 and TRBJ1-2, with a possible D match to TRBD1 (6 bases). Germline V gene sequence: CDR1 SGHAT, CDR2 FQNNGV. The CDR3 runs 16 residues. Trimming removed 5 bases at V and 2 bases at J, with 18 bases between.

The chain carries TRBV5-4 and TRBJ2-3, with 8 bases aligning to TRBD2. CDR3 length: 20 amino acids. Germline CDR1 is SGHNT and CDR2 is YYREEE (reference sequence). V dropped 0 bases and J dropped 0; count of bases not matched to a gene: 15. The CDR3 region is CASSLGSGLIAGSSTDTQYF. The CDR3 coding sequence is TGTGCCAGCAGCTTGGGGTCGGGACTGATAGCGGGGTCTAGCACAGATACGCAGTATTTT. Variable domain in full (rest from reference TRBV5-4 and TRBJ2-3): ETGVTQSPTHLIKTRGQQVTLRCSSQSGHNTVSWYQQALGQGPQFIFQYYREEENGRGNFPPRFSGLQFPNYSSELNVNALELDDSALYLCASSLGSGLIAGSSTDTQYFGPGTRLTVL.